The 29 T cell receptor beta chains below come from one sample, sequenced in a study of blood T cell repertoires in COVID-19. Data came from immunoSEQ multiplex PCR; TCRdb stores just in-frame clones and leaves some out. The sample lists under 300,000 clones; 75% to 90% were seen once. The source material was peripheral blood. All receptors derive from a woman in her thirties or forties who had recovered from COVID-19.

The chain joins TRBV6-6 to TRBJ2-4, with D perhaps matching TRBD2 (5 bases). CDR1 is MNHNY and CDR2 is SVGAGI in the germline V gene (reference sequence). Trimming took off 7 bases at V and 6 bases at J, with 13 bases between the two ends. This CDR3 is 13 amino acids long. DNA of the CDR3: TGTGCCAGCACCCTACCGGCGGGAAACATTCAGTACTTC. Translation gives CASTLPAGNIQYF.

This chain links TRBV7-2 with TRBJ2-7, with D perhaps matching TRBD1 (6 bases). V lost 3 bases and J lost 2, with 17 bases in between. The germline gives CDR1 SGHTA, CDR2 FQGNSA. The CDR3 extends over 16 amino acids. The CDR3 region is CASSFEEVGGTYEQYF. CDR3 in DNA: TGTGCCAGCAGCTTTGAAGAAGTAGGGGGTACCTACGAGCAGTACTTC.

CDR3 nucleotides: TGCGCCAGCAGCCAGTGGGTGGGACAGGGCCACGAGCAGTACTTC. It translates to CASSQWVGQGHEQYF. The chain links TRBV5-1 to TRBJ2-7, with 9 positions matching TRBD1. Germline assignment: CDR1 SGHRS and CDR2 YFSETQ. This CDR3 has 15 amino acids. The junction had 10 bases not matched to a gene; V was cut back by 4 bases and J by 5 bases.

V gene TRBV6-2 or TRBV6-3 combines with J gene TRBJ1-1, with a weak D call TRBD1 (5 bases). The CDR3 runs to 15 residues. Trimming removed 0 bases at V and 4 bases at J, with 12 bases between. Germline V gene data show CDR1 as MNHEY and CDR2 as SVGEGT. CDR3: CASSYSGGRGTEAFF. The CDR3 DNA reads as TGTGCCAGCAGTTACTCCGGGGGGAGGGGCACTGAAGCTTTCTTT.

The CDR3 is CASRMVGVKGRNLAKNIQYF. In DNA form, the CDR3 reads TGTGCCAGTAGAATGGTGGGTGTCAAGGGGCGAAACCTAGCCAAAAACATTCAGTACTTC. V gene TRBV19 combines with J gene TRBJ2-4, with D maybe TRBD1 (5 bases). Germline V lookup: CDR1 LNHDA, CDR2 SQIVND (reference sequence). V shed 6 bases and J shed 0 bases, with 27 bases lying between them. The CDR3 covers 20 residues.

The rearrangement uses TRBV28 and TRBJ2-2; D is perhaps TRBD1 (6 bases). Trimming cost V 3 bases and J 5 bases, with 13 bases left between them. Germline CDR1 reads MDHEN; CDR2 reads SYDVKM. This CDR3 is built from 15 residues. For the CDR3, the DNA is TGTGCCAGCAGTTTTCGGGCTAGGGGGACCGGGGAGCTGTTTTTT. Protein product: CASSFRARGTGELFF.

In this sample, this clone turned up a few times. The V call is TRBV6-5, the J call TRBJ1-2, with TRBD1 matching over 9 bases. The CDR3 is made up of 14 amino acids. Germline-derived CDR1 and CDR2 are MNHEY and SVGAGI. V was pared by 5 bases and J by 7 bases, with 8 bases of the junction left unmatched. The CDR3 here is CASSKRDRETGYTF. DNA of the CDR3: TGTGCCAGCAGTAAAAGGGACAGGGAAACTGGCTACACCTTC.

This rearrangement joins TRBV11-3 to TRBJ2-1, with D uncertain. CDR1 is SGHNT and CDR2 is YENEEA in the germline V gene. The CDR3 runs 14 residues. V was cut by 3 bases and J by 0 bases, with 6 bases left in between. The chain's CDR3 is CASSFVSSYNEQFF. CDR3 DNA: TGTGCCAGCAGCTTCGTTAGCTCCTACAATGAGCAGTTCTTC.

The chain couples TRBV7-7 to TRBJ2-7, with D perhaps matching TRBD2 (5 bases). Trimming took 4 bases from V and 8 from J, leaving 21 bases between them. The CDR3 is 15 amino acids. Germline-derived CDR1 and CDR2 are SSHAT and FNYEAQ (reference sequence). The CDR3 nucleotides read TGTGCCAGCAGCTCCACGACCTTAGGCGGAGGCAAGCAGTACTTC. Protein sequence: CASSSTTLGGGKQYF.

Note on this clone: Other nucleotide sequences in the sample specify the same CDR3. The chain recombines TRBV12-3 or TRBV12-4 with TRBJ2-6; D remains ambiguous. The CDR3 is 13 residues long. V gave up 3 bases and J gave up 4 bases, with 4 bases separating them. CDR3 in DNA: TGTGCCAGCAGTTTCGGGGGGGCCAACGTCCTGACTTTC. As protein: CASSFGGANVLTF.

The rearrangement joins TRBV9 to TRBJ1-1; D uncertain. Trimming stripped 1 base from V and 4 bases from J, with 8 bases between. This CDR3 contains 13 residues. The germline CDR1 and CDR2 sequences are SGDLS and YYNGEE. The CDR3: CASSVSTLTEAFF. The CDR3 DNA sequence: TGTGCCAGCAGCGTATCTACTCTCACTGAAGCTTTCTTT.

The CDR3 spells CAIKDEHSGANVLTF. The DNA of the CDR3 is TGTGCCATCAAAGATGAGCACTCTGGGGCCAACGTCCTGACTTTC. This sequence joins TRBV10-3 and TRBJ2-6; the D is unclear. Germline V gene lookup returns CDR1 ENHRY and CDR2 SYGVKD. The CDR3 is made up of 15 amino acids. Trimming stripped 7 bases from V and 0 bases from J, with 10 bases between.

The rearrangement uses TRBV13 and TRBJ2-5; 12 nucleotides match TRBD2. The CDR3 is 20 residues long. J gave up 5 bases and V 4 bases, and 20 bases lay outside the gene matches. The germline CDR1 and CDR2 sequences are PRHDT and FYEKMQ (reference sequence). CDR3 loop: CASSSDGTSSGGAILETQYF. CDR3 in DNA: TGTGCCAGCAGCTCAGACGGAACTTCTAGCGGGGGGGCCATCTTGGAGACCCAGTACTTC.

V and J are TRBV18 and TRBJ2-7; 10 bases are shared with TRBD2. The CDR3 is 16 amino acids. Germline lookup yields CDR1 KGHSH and CDR2 LQKENI. V shed 1 base and J 0 bases; nucleotides not matched to a gene: 3. The CDR3 DNA is TGTGCCAGCTCACCACTTAGCGGGGGGTCCTCCTACGAGCAGTACTTC. This sequence encodes CASSPLSGGSSYEQYF.

The chain combines TRBV18 with TRBJ2-2, with 8 nucleotides matching TRBD1. The ends lost 6 bases at V and 6 bases at J; junction bases unmatched: 9. CDR3 length equals 15 residues. CDR1 is KGHSH, CDR2 LQKENI, per germline. CDR3 loop: CASSRLGQGAGELFF. CDR3 nucleotide sequence: TGTGCCAGCTCTCGCCTCGGACAGGGTGCCGGGGAGCTGTTTTTT.

The genes are TRBV10-2 and TRBJ1-2; 7 bases are a match to TRBD1. The length of the CDR3 is 12 residues. Germline assignment: CDR1 WSHSY and CDR2 SAAADI. Unmatched junction bases numbered 2, after V lost 2 bases and J lost 8 bases. The CDR3, as DNA: TGCGCCAGCAGTGAGGAGACAGGGGGCTACACCTTC. Translation: CASSEETGGYTF.

The genes are TRBV6-5 and TRBJ2-7; D remains ambiguous. Germline V lookup: CDR1 MNHEY, CDR2 SVGAGI. Trimming stripped 8 bases from V and 6 bases from J, with 14 bases between. The CDR3 consists of 12 residues. CDR3 sequence reads: CASRSPPSEQYF. CDR3 in DNA: TGTGCCAGCCGTTCCCCCCCCAGCGAGCAGTACTTC.

The gene calls are TRBV4-2 and TRBJ2-7; D not resolved. CDR3 length: 11 amino acids. V shed 1 base and J shed 4 bases, with 2 bases lying between them. Germline assignment: CDR1 LGHNA and CDR2 YNFKEQ. CDR3 DNA: TGTGCCAGCAGCCAAGCTTACGAGCAGTACTTC. Protein sequence: CASSQAYEQYF.

The J gene is TRBJ2-7, the V gene TRBV7-8, with a weak D call TRBD2 (5 bases). The CDR3 is 14 residues long. Germline V gene sequence: CDR1 SGHVS, CDR2 FQNEAQ. Trimming left V 0 bases short and J 3 bases short, with 9 bases between. Written as DNA, the CDR3 is TGTGCCAGCAGCTTAGCGGGAGTGCACTACGAGCAGTACGTC. It translates to CASSLAGVHYEQYV.

This sequence joins TRBV11-2 and TRBJ1-2; D gene unclear. Germline lookup yields CDR1 SGHAT and CDR2 FQNNGV. Trimming left V 6 bases short and J 1 base short, with 9 bases between. The CDR3 loop spans 13 amino acids. This CDR3 reads CASSPRSNYGYTF. CDR3 DNA: TGTGCCAGCAGTCCACGGAGTAACTATGGCTACACCTTC.

The rearrangement joins TRBV20-1 to TRBJ1-5; 8 bases are a match to TRBD1. The germline V gene has CDR1 DFQATT and CDR2 SNEGSKA (reference sequence). V shed 3 bases and J 5 bases; nucleotides not matched to a gene: 18. CDR3 length: 18 amino acids. The chain's CDR3 is CSASVGQGAPSLYQPQHF. The CDR3, as DNA: TGCAGTGCTAGTGTAGGGCAGGGGGCACCCTCGCTGTATCAGCCCCAGCATTTT.

The CDR3 nucleotides read TGTGCCAGCAGTTCGACAGGGTCTCGGACCCAGTACTTC. It specifies CASSSTGSRTQYF. The chain carries TRBV6-5 and TRBJ2-5; 7 bases agree with TRBD1. The CDR3 loop spans 13 amino acids. CDR1 and CDR2 (germline): MNHEY, SVGAGI. Losses at the gene ends were 4 bases for V and 7 bases for J; bases not matched to a gene: 6.

V gene TRBV23-1 combines with J gene TRBJ1-3, with 7 nucleotides matching TRBD1. TRBV23-1 is an ORF, with its function uncertain. The CDR3 runs to 20 residues. V shed 4 bases, J shed 0 bases, and the junction held 18 bases outside the gene matches. The CDR3 region is CASSLSGLVGTEHSGNTIYF. CDR3 nucleotides: TGCGCCAGCAGTCTCTCGGGTCTAGTCGGGACAGAGCACTCTGGAAACACCATATATTTT.

The chain is built from TRBV2 and TRBJ2-3, with D possibly being TRBD2 (6 bases). The CDR3 sequence is 15 residues long. Germline V gene lookup returns CDR1 SNHLY and CDR2 FYNNEI. V shed 3 bases and J shed 2 bases, with 12 bases lying between them. CDR3 amino acids: CASSEPSVLTDTQYF. The CDR3, as DNA: TGTGCCAGCAGTGAGCCTAGCGTCCTCACAGATACGCAGTATTTT.

DNA of the CDR3: TGTGCCAGCAGCCATACGGGGGGGGGACAGAAACCCAAAAACTATGGCTACACCTTC. It is translated as CASSHTGGGQKPKNYGYTF. This chain links TRBV4-2 with TRBJ1-2; 7 bases align to TRBD1. Germline lookup yields CDR1 LGHNA and CDR2 YNFKEQ. Trimming removed 3 bases from V and 2 bases from J; junction bases left unmatched: 18. This CDR3 is 19 amino acids long.

The chain joins TRBV28 to TRBJ2-2; D might be TRBD2 (6 bases). Germline-derived CDR1 and CDR2 are MDHEN and SYDVKM. The CDR3 covers 15 residues. The germline V and J ends were trimmed by 2 bases and 4 bases, with 11 bases remaining between them. The CDR3 is CASSLPGEGTGELFF. The CDR3 DNA reads as TGTGCCAGCAGTTTACCGGGAGAAGGCACCGGGGAGCTGTTTTTT.

This clone showed up just once. This chain links TRBV11-2 with TRBJ2-1, with a possible D match to TRBD2 (6 bases). The germline CDR1 and CDR2 sequences are SGHAT and FQNNGV. The CDR3 has 17 amino acids. Deletions cut 4 bases from V and 5 bases from J, with 21 bases between. The CDR3 spells CASSSGIGTWVDNEQFF. The CDR3 DNA follows: TGTGCCAGCAGCTCAGGCATCGGGACTTGGGTTGACAATGAGCAGTTCTTC.

J is TRBJ1-2 and V is TRBV28; tentative D call: TRBD1 (5 bases). Germline V gene data show CDR1 as MDHEN and CDR2 as SYDVKM. V was pared by 5 bases and J by 5 bases, with 15 bases between. The CDR3 is 14 amino acids. The CDR3 DNA sequence: TGTGCCAGCAGTCTAAGTGAGGCAGGGTATGGCTACACCTTC. Its translation: CASSLSEAGYGYTF.

The genes are TRBV6-5 and TRBJ2-2, with 8 bases that match TRBD2. CDR1 and CDR2 from the germline V gene are MNHEY and SVGAGI. This CDR3 spans 13 amino acids. Unmatched junction bases numbered 3, after V lost 7 bases and J lost 5 bases. The CDR3 spells CASTGGGTGELFF. CDR3 DNA sequence: TGTGCCAGCACCGGGGGGGGGACCGGGGAGCTGTTTTTT.